Listed below are T cell receptor beta chains from one sample, sequenced in a study of cytomegalovirus exposure and HLA in healthy donors. Repertoires were generated with immunoSEQ multiplex PCR, while TCRdb's copy carries only in-frame clones and drops some. Of hundreds of thousands of clones in the sample, 78% were seen once. Sequencing used PBMCs. The receptors were gathered from a male donor in good health and CMV-seronegative. Each CDR3 is given with its conserved first and last residue. A D gene is named only where the DNA matches it firmly. Clone size is not always given. Where it is, it says once, few, many or a class for expanded clones.

. 12 . TRBJ1-4 TRBV28 CASSPPEENLFF TGTGCCAGCAGTCCACCGGAGGAAAACCTGTTTTTT
. 14 . TRBJ2-1 TRBV15 CATSSAGMSNEQFF TGTGCCACCAGCAGTGCGGGAATGTCGAATGAGCAGTTCTTC
TRBD2 17 . TRBJ2-1 TRBV28 CASSWRSGPGRANEQFF TGTGCCAGCAGTTGGCGTAGCGGGCCCGGTAGAGCCAATGAGCAGTTCTTC
. 18 once TRBJ2-4 TRBV21-1 CASSKEVGHKIAKNIQYF TGTGCCAGCAGCAAAGAAGTCGGACATAAGATAGCCAAAAACATTCAGTACTTC
TRBD1 12 few TRBJ1-5 TRBV30 CAWSQGDQPQHF TGTGCCTGGAGCCAGGGGGATCAGCCCCAGCATTTT
TRBD2 14 . TRBJ2-5 TRBV27 CASRLAGGEETQYF TGTGCCAGCCGACTAGCGGGGGGAGAAGAGACCCAGTACTTC
. 13 . TRBJ1-5 TRBV30 CAWSSGNNQPQHF TGTGCCTGGTCATCAGGGAACAATCAGCCCCAGCATTTT
TRBD2 16 . TRBJ2-3 TRBV5-1 CASSSVAGGRTDTQYF TGCGCCAGCAGCTCGGTAGCGGGAGGGCGCACAGATACGCAGTATTTT
. 10 . TRBJ1-5 TRBV21-1 CASSIGFQHF TGTGCCAGCAGCATTGGCTTTCAACATTTT
. 14 . TRBJ1-2 TRBV5-6 CASSLGKGPDGYTF TGTGCCAGCAGCTTGGGTAAGGGGCCTGATGGCTACACCTTC
. 16 . TRBJ1-1 TRBV7-9 CASSLGLPGDGTEAFF TGTGCCAGCAGCTTAGGGCTACCGGGGGATGGCACTGAAGCTTTCTTT
. 16 once TRBJ1-2 TRBV9 CASSVSPSQRRPGYTF TGTGCCAGCAGCGTAAGCCCCTCTCAGCGCCGCCCGGGGTACACCTTC
TRBD2 14 . TRBJ2-1 TRBV19 CASSLTSGSVEQFF TGTGCCAGTAGTTTGACTAGCGGGAGTGTTGAGCAGTTCTTC
TRBD1 17 . TRBJ2-6 TRBV5-1 CASSFRQGAPGANVLTF TGCGCCAGCAGCTTTCGACAGGGGGCGCCAGGGGCCAACGTCCTGACTTTC